Presented here are 18 T cell receptor beta chains from one specimen sequenced in a study of shared clonotypes between healthy human individuals. In the naive CD8 group, cells lacked CD45RO and were positively selected for CCR7, so terminally differentiated effector memory CD45RA+ cells were left out. Assay used: immunoSEQ multiplex PCR; TCRdb lists only in-frame clones, some missing. Here the sample spans around 1,900,000 clones, 85% to 95% being singletons. Sequencing input: naive CD8+ T cells from PBMCs. These receptors all stem from a man between 18 and 35 years old in good health. Some clones in this sample may be carry-over from other donors' samples.

This clone was detected a few times. Different DNA sequences within this sample yield the same CDR3. This rearrangement joins TRBV28 to TRBJ1-1; D gene ambiguous. Trimming cost V 3 bases and J 0 bases, with 8 bases left between them. CDR3 length: 14 residues. In germline, CDR1 is MDHEN, CDR2 SYDVKM. The CDR3 here is CASSLYSMNTEAFF. In DNA, the CDR3 is TGTGCCAGCAGTTTGTACAGCATGAACACTGAAGCTTTCTTT.

This rearrangement joins TRBV27 to TRBJ2-7; 8 positions match TRBD1. V was pared by 3 bases and J by 2 bases, with 12 bases of the junction left unmatched. CDR3 length equals 17 residues. In germline, CDR1 is MNHEY, CDR2 SMNVEV (reference sequence). The CDR3 spells CASSFLDRTGTPYEQYF. As DNA, the CDR3 is TGTGCCAGCAGTTTCTTGGATCGGACAGGGACTCCCTACGAGCAGTACTTC.

This chain links TRBV5-4 with TRBJ2-5; D is uncertain. The CDR3 contains 15 residues. The V gene lost 2 bases and the J gene lost 2 bases, with 13 bases spanning the gap. Germline assignment: CDR1 SGHNT and CDR2 YYREEE (reference sequence). The CDR3 DNA follows: TGTGCCAGCAGCTTCTGGCGCCGACTTCAAGAGACCCAGTACTTC. Amino acid sequence: CASSFWRRLQETQYF.

This clone was detected only once. The chain joins TRBV6-5 to TRBJ2-7, with D perhaps matching TRBD2 (6 bases). CDR1 MNHEY and CDR2 SVGAGI come from the germline V gene. This CDR3 region has 15 residues. V was cut by 6 bases and J by 3 bases, with 18 bases left in between. The CDR3: CASSPPGSGSYEQYF. Written as DNA, the CDR3 is TGTGCCAGCAGCCCCCCTGGCTCCGGGAGCTACGAGCAGTACTTC.

V usage is TRBV27 and J usage is TRBJ2-7; 7 bases are shared with TRBD2. The V and J ends lost 0 bases and 6 bases, in that order; junction bases with no gene match: 11. Germline-derived CDR1 and CDR2 are MNHEY and SMNVEV (reference sequence). The CDR3 totals 16 residues. The CDR3 DNA is TGTGCCAGCAGTTTATCTCCGGCTAGCGGTAGCCTCGAGCAGTACTTC. Protein sequence: CASSLSPASGSLEQYF.

This chain uses TRBV29-1 with TRBJ2-1, with TRBD2 matching over 10 bases. In germline, CDR1 is SQVTM, CDR2 ANQGSEA. With V trimmed by 5 bases and J by 3 bases, 4 bases remained unmatched. The CDR3 has 14 residues. DNA for the CDR3: TGCAGCGTTTTAGCGGGAGGTTTCTACAATGAGCAGTTCTTC. It encodes CSVLAGGFYNEQFF.

The genes are TRBV6-6 and TRBJ2-1, with D possibly matching TRBD2 (6 bases). Trimming stripped 4 bases from V and 9 bases from J, with 22 bases between. Germline V gene data show CDR1 as MNHNY and CDR2 as SVGAGI (reference sequence). The CDR3 spans 16 residues. In DNA, the CDR3 is TGTGCCAGCAGTTCCCTGGGGGGTAAAGGCACATCTGAGCAGTTCTTC. This translates into CASSSLGGKGTSEQFF.

The V call is TRBV28, the J call TRBJ1-1; D gene uncertain. The germline V and J ends were trimmed by 5 bases and 0 bases, with 13 bases remaining between them. The CDR3 totals 15 residues. Germline values: CDR1 MDHEN, CDR2 SYDVKM. The CDR3 region is CASSPLQRMNTEAFF. The CDR3 DNA sequence: TGTGCCAGCAGTCCTCTCCAGAGAATGAACACTGAAGCTTTCTTT.

The V call is TRBV4-1, the J call TRBJ2-6, with D possibly being TRBD2 (6 bases). Germline V gene data show CDR1 as MGHRA and CDR2 as YSYEKL. CDR3 size: 17 residues. The germline V and J ends were trimmed by 2 bases and 0 bases, with 11 bases remaining between them. The CDR3 spells CASSQRDSGSGANVLTF. CDR3 coding DNA: TGCGCCAGCAGCCAACGGGACTCCGGCTCTGGGGCCAACGTCCTGACTTTC.

The chain carries TRBV9 and TRBJ2-1; 7 bases are shared with TRBD2. V was clipped by 0 bases and J by 7 bases; unmatched bases: 10. The CDR3 consists of 16 residues. Germline V CDR1 and CDR2: SGDLS, YYNGEE. This chain's CDR3 is CASSVVLGGSRNEQFF. In DNA form, the CDR3 reads TGTGCCAGCAGCGTAGTACTGGGAGGGTCTCGGAATGAGCAGTTCTTC.

The V call is TRBV7-9, the J call TRBJ2-4, with 9 positions matching TRBD2. V dropped 5 bases and J dropped 8; count of bases not matched to a gene: 7. Germline lookup yields CDR1 SEHNR and CDR2 FQNEAQ (reference sequence). CDR3 length equals 14 residues. In DNA, the CDR3 is TGTGCCAGCAGCCATAGCGGGAGCGGGCACATTCAGTACTTC. It encodes CASSHSGSGHIQYF. The complete variable domain, with remaining parts taken from reference TRBV7-9 and TRBJ2-4, reads DTGVSQNPRHKITKRGQNVTFRCDPISEHNRLYWYRQTLGQGPEFLTYFQNEAQLEKSRLLSDRFSAERPKGSFSTLEIQRTEQGDSAMYLCASSHSGSGHIQYFGAGTRLSVL.

The CDR3 sequence is CASSQRLGQMGYGYTF. DNA for the CDR3: TGTGCCAGCAGCCAGAGGTTGGGACAGATGGGCTATGGCTACACCTTC. J is TRBJ1-2 and V is TRBV14; 7 positions match TRBD1. The CDR3 runs to 16 residues. CDR1 and CDR2 from the germline V gene are SGHDN and FVKESK. Losses at the gene ends were 3 bases for V and 4 bases for J; bases not matched to a gene: 11.

The chain has TRBV11-2 and TRBJ1-1; D call uncertain. Trimming removed 0 bases from V and 3 bases from J, with 14 bases in between. This CDR3 is built from 16 residues. CDR1 SGHAT and CDR2 FQNNGV come from the germline V gene. DNA for the CDR3: TGTGCCAGCAGCTTAGAAGCATTCCGTCCCGACACTGAAGCTTTCTTT. Amino acids: CASSLEAFRPDTEAFF.

This clone was detected only once. The rearrangement links TRBV7-9 to TRBJ2-7; a possible D gene is TRBD2 (5 bases). Trimming left V 7 bases short and J 6 bases short, with 16 bases between. This CDR3 region has 13 residues. CDR1 is SEHNR and CDR2 is FQNEAQ in the germline V gene (reference sequence). The CDR3 sequence: CASTQRLASEQYF. The CDR3 DNA follows: TGTGCCAGCACCCAAAGGCTAGCTAGCGAGCAGTACTTC.

With respect to this clone: Other nucleotide sequences from this sample produce the same CDR3. The CDR3 coding sequence is TGTGCCAGCAGCTTTGGGGATACTGAAGCTTTCTTT. Translating gives CASSFGDTEAFF. This chain links TRBV7-9 with TRBJ1-1; D ambiguous. In germline, CDR1 is SEHNR, CDR2 FQNEAQ (reference sequence). The germline V and J ends were trimmed by 3 bases and 5 bases, with 7 bases remaining between them. This CDR3 comprises 12 residues.

J is TRBJ1-2 and V is TRBV6-5, with TRBD1 matching 7 bases. This CDR3 spans 14 amino acids. Germline CDR1 reads MNHEY; CDR2 reads SVGAGI. The V gene end was trimmed by 5 bases and the J gene end by 3 bases; junction bases not matched to a gene: 6. The CDR3: CASSNYRGDYGYTF. For the CDR3, the DNA is TGTGCCAGCAGTAACTACAGGGGAGACTATGGCTACACCTTC.

Comment on this clone: The same CDR3 arises from other DNA sequences in this sample as well. This sequence joins TRBV27 and TRBJ2-7; possible D gene TRBD2, 6 bases. V was pared by 3 bases and J by 0 bases, with 12 bases between. Germline CDR1 and CDR2: MNHEY and SMNVEV (reference sequence). The CDR3 covers 15 residues. This CDR3 reads CASSLRGLSSYEQYF. Written as DNA, the CDR3 is TGTGCCAGCAGTTTGCGGGGTCTCAGCTCCTACGAGCAGTACTTC.

The gene calls are TRBV6-5 and TRBJ2-5; 8 bases fit TRBD2. This CDR3 is 15 amino acids long. CDR1 is MNHEY, CDR2 SVGAGI, per germline. V dropped 4 bases and J dropped 5; count of bases not matched to a gene: 9. Here the CDR3 DNA reads TGTGCCAGCAGTTCCTTCAGCGGGAGAGGGGAGACCCAGTACTTC. Encoded protein: CASSSFSGRGETQYF.